The 3 T cell receptor beta chains listed next were all sequenced from one sample in a study of T cell responses to AZD1222 COVID-19 vaccine. Libraries were prepared by immunoSEQ multiplex PCR; TCRdb keeps only in-frame clonotypes and omits some of them. The top ten hold 5% of the sample, which has roughly 140,000 clones, roughly 89% seen once. The sample was peripheral blood, taken on day 0 of AZD1222 vaccination. The receptors were sampled from an adult in good health.

V usage is TRBV5-1 and J usage is TRBJ2-7; 8 nucleotides line up with TRBD1. CDR1 SGHRS and CDR2 YFSETQ come from the germline V gene. CDR3 length: 15 amino acids. The V gene end was trimmed by 0 bases and the J gene end by 9 bases; junction bases not matched to a gene: 11. The CDR3 sequence: CASSLASGTTGGQYF. The DNA for the CDR3 is TGCGCCAGCAGCTTGGCTTCCGGGACAACAGGGGGGCAGTACTTC. Full variable domain (rest looked up from reference TRBV5-1 and TRBJ2-7): KAGVTQTPRYLIKTRGQQVTLSCSPISGHRSVSWYQQTPGQGLQFLFEYFSETQRNKGNFPGRFSGRQFSNSRSEMNVSTLELGDSALYLCASSLASGTTGGQYFGPGTRLTVT.

The chain combines TRBV9 with TRBJ2-3; D is perhaps TRBD1 or TRBD2 (6 bases each). V lost 3 bases to trimming and J lost 4 bases, with 15 bases between them. This CDR3 has 15 residues. Germline CDR1 SGDLS, CDR2 YYNGEE. The CDR3 nucleotides are TGTGCCAGCAGCGCCCCCGAGGGGGGAGCAGATACGCAGTATTTT. Protein product: CASSAPEGGADTQYF. The entire variable domain, with the rest obtained from reference TRBV9 and TRBJ2-3, is as follows: DSGVTQTPKHLITATGQRVTLRCSPRSGDLSVYWYQQSLDQGLQFLIQYYNGEERAKGNILERFSAQQFPDLHSELNLSSLELGDSALYFCASSAPEGGADTQYFGPGTRLTVL.

The chain recombines TRBV28 with TRBJ2-2, with 11 bases lining up with TRBD2. Per the germline V gene, CDR1 is MDHEN and CDR2 is SYDVKM. The CDR3 length is 15 residues. The trim removed 8 bases at V and 9 bases at J, leaving 11 bases unmatched. CDR3 DNA sequence: TGTGCCAGCCGATCGGGAACTAGCGGGAGCTGGGAGCTGTTTTTT. This gives the protein CASRSGTSGSWELFF. Full variable domain (outside the CDR3, taken from reference TRBV28 and TRBJ2-2): DVKVTQSSRYLVKRTGEKVFLECVQDMDHENMFWYRQDPGLGLRLIYFSYDVKMKEKGDIPEGYSVSREKKERFSLILESASTNQTSMYLCASRSGTSGSWELFFGEGSRLTVL.